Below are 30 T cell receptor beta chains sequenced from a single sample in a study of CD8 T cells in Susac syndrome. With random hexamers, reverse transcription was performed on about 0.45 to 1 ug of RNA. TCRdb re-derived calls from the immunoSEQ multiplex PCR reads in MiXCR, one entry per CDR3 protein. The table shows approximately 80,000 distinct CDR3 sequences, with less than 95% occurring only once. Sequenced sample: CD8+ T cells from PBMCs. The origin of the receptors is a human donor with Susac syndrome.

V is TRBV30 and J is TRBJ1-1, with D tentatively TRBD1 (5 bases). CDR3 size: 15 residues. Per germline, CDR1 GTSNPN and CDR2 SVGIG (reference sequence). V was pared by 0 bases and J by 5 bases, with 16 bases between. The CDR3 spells CAWSVFGGDGTEAFF. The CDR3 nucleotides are TGTGCCTGGAGTGTATTTGGAGGGGACGGGACTGAAGCTTTCTTT.

CDR3: CASSLEGRDEQYF. In DNA, the CDR3 is TGTGCCAGCAGCTTGGAGGGCAGGGACGAGCAGTACTTC. This sequence joins TRBV5-4 and TRBJ2-7; possibly TRBD1 for D (5 bases). V dropped 0 bases and J dropped 5 bases, with 9 bases sitting between them. Germline V lookup: CDR1 SGHNT, CDR2 YYREEE (reference sequence). CDR3 length equals 13 residues.

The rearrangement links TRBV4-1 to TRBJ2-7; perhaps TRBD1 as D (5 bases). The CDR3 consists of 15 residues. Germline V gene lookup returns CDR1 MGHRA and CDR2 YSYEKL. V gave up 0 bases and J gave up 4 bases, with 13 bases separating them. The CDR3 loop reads CASSQEAGIVYEQYF. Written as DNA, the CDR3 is TGCGCCAGCAGCCAAGAGGCAGGGATCGTATACGAGCAGTACTTC.

CDR3 nucleotides: TGTGCCTGCCGAGGGAGGGGGGGGATCACAGATACGCAGTATTTT. Translation: CACRGRGGITDTQYF. The V gene is TRBV19, the J gene TRBJ2-3; D perhaps matches TRBD2 (7 bases). This CDR3 region has 15 residues. The V end was cut by 11 bases, the J end by 2 bases, with 20 bases between. CDR1 and CDR2 (germline): LNHDA, SQIVND (reference sequence).

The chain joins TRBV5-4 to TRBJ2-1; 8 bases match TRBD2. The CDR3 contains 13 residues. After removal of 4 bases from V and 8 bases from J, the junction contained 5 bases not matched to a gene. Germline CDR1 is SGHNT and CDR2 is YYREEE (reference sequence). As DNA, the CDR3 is TGTGCCAGCAGCCCCCGGGGGGGCGATGAGCAGTTCTTC. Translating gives CASSPRGGDEQFF.

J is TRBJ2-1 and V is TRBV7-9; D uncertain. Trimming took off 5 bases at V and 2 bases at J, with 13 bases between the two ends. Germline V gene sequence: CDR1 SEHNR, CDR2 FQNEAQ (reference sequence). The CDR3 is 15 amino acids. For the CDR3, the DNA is TGTGCCAGCAGCCCCCCGTTAGGTGCCTACAATGAGCAGTTCTTC. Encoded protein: CASSPPLGAYNEQFF.

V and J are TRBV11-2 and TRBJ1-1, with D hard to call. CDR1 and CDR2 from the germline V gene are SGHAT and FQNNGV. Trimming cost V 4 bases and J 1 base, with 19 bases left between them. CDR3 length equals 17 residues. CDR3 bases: TGTGCCAGCAGCTACCAGGTAGGGAGAAGTTGGAACACTGAAGCTTTCTTT. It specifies CASSYQVGRSWNTEAFF.

The chain's CDR3 is CASSLAMVGLGETQYF. CDR3 nucleotides: TGTGCCAGCAGCTTAGCGATGGTGGGCCTAGGGGAGACCCAGTACTTC. V is TRBV7-2 and J is TRBJ2-5; D remains unclear. The CDR3 is 16 residues long. CDR1 SGHTA and CDR2 FQGNSA come from the germline V gene. Trimming removed 0 bases at V and 5 bases at J, with 16 bases between.

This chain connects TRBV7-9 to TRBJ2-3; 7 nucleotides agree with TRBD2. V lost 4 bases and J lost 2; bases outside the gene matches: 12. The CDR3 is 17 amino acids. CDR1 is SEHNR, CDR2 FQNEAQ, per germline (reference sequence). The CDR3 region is CASSSDSERGTTDTQYF. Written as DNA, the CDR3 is TGTGCCAGCAGCTCAGACAGCGAGCGGGGTACCACAGATACGCAGTATTTT.

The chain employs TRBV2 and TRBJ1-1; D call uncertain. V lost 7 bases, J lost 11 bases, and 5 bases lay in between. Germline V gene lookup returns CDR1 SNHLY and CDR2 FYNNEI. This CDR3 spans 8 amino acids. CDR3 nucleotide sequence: TGTGCCAGCAATTCGGCTTTCTTT. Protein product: CASNSAFF.

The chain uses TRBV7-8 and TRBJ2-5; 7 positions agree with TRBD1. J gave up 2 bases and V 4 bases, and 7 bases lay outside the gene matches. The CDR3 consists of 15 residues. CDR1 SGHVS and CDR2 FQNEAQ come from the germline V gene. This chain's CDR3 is CASSSFDREQETQYF. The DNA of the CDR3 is TGTGCCAGCAGCTCCTTCGACAGGGAGCAAGAGACCCAGTACTTC.

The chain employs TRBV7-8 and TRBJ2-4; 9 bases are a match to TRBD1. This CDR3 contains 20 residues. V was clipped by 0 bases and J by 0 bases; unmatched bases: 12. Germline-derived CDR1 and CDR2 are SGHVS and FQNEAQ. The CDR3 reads CASSLARTGENFIAKNIQYF. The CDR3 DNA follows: TGTGCCAGCAGCTTAGCCAGGACAGGGGAGAACTTTATAGCCAAAAACATTCAGTACTTC.

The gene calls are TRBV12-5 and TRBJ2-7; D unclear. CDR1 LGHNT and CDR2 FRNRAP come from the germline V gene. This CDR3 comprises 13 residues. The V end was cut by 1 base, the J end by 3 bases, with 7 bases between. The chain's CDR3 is CASGLDDNYEQYF. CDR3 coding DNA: TGTGCTAGTGGTTTGGACGACAACTACGAGCAGTACTTC.

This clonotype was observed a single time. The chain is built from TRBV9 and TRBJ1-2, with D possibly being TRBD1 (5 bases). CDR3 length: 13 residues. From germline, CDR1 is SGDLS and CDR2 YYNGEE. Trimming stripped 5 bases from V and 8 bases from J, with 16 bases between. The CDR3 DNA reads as TGTGCCAGCAGAGGGACGGCGATGTGGGGCTACACCTTC. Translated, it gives CASRGTAMWGYTF.

The CDR3 loop is CASAYEGGEGYTF. The DNA of the CDR3 is TGTGCCAGCGCCTACGAGGGAGGTGAGGGCTACACCTTC. The genes are TRBV6-6 and TRBJ1-2, with D unclear. Per germline, CDR1 MNHNY and CDR2 SVGAGI (reference sequence). The germline V and J ends were trimmed by 8 bases and 8 bases, with 18 bases remaining between them. The CDR3 has 13 amino acids.

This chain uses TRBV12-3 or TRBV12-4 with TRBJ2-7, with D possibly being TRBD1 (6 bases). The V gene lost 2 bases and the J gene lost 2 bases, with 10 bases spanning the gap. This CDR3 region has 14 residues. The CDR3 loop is CASSLQGLAYEQYF. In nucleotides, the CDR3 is TGTGCCAGCAGTTTACAGGGGCTGGCCTACGAGCAGTACTTC.

The CDR3 loop reads CASGSRTSGGAKETQYF. The CDR3 region has the DNA TGTGCTAGTGGTTCCCGGACTAGCGGGGGGGCCAAAGAGACCCAGTACTTC. The chain is built from TRBV12-5 and TRBJ2-5; 15 nucleotides line up with TRBD2. V lost 4 bases to trimming and J lost 3 bases; unmatched junction nucleotides: 6. Germline V gene lookup returns CDR1 LGHNT and CDR2 FRNRAP. This CDR3 has 17 residues.

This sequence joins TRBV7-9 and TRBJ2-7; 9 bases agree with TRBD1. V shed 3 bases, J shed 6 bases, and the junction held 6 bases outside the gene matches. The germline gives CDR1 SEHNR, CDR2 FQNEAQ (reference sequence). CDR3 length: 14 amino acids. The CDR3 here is CASSLGTGWSEQYF. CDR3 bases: TGTGCCAGCAGCTTGGGGACAGGGTGGAGCGAGCAGTACTTC.

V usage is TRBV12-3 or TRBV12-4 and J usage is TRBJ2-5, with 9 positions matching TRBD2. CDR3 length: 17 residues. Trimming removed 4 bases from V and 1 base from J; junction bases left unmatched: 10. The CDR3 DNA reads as TGTGCCAGCAGTTCAAGTTGGCGGGGGGGCCTCCAAGAGACCCAGTACTTC. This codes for CASSSSWRGGLQETQYF.

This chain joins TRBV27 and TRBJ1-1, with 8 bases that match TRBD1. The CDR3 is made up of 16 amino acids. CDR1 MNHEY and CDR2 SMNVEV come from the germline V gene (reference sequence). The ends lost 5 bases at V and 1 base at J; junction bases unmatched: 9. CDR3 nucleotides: TGTGCCAGCAGTCCGAGGACAGGGTCCGGGAACACTGAAGCTTTCTTT. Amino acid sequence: CASSPRTGSGNTEAFF.

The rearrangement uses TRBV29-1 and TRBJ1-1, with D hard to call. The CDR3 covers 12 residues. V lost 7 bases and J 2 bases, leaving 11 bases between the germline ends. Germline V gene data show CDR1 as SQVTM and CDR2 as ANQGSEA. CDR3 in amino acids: CSAHRQNTEAFF. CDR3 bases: TGCAGCGCACACCGACAAAACACTGAAGCTTTCTTT.

The CDR3 bases are TGTGCCAGCAGTGACTCGGCCACCGGTGAGCAGTTCTTC. Translated: CASSDSATGEQFF. The chain recombines TRBV6-4 with TRBJ2-1, with D hard to call. Trimming shortened V by 0 bases and J by 9 bases, and 9 bases separated the two germline ends. The CDR3 length is 13 residues. Germline values: CDR1 MRHNA, CDR2 SNTAGT.

The CDR3 region is CSARVWGGDTQYF. CDR3 DNA: TGCAGTGCTAGAGTCTGGGGGGGAGATACGCAGTATTTT. The V call is TRBV20-1, the J call TRBJ2-3, with TRBD2 identical over 7 bases. The CDR3 is 13 residues long. V lost 1 base and J lost 5; bases outside the gene matches: 3. CDR1 is DFQATT and CDR2 is SNEGSKA in the germline V gene (reference sequence).

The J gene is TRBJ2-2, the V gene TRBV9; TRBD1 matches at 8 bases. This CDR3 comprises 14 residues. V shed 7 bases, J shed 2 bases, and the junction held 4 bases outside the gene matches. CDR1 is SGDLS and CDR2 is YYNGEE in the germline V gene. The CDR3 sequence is CASLQGANTGELFF. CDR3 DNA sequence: TGTGCCAGCTTGCAGGGGGCAAACACCGGGGAGCTGTTTTTT.

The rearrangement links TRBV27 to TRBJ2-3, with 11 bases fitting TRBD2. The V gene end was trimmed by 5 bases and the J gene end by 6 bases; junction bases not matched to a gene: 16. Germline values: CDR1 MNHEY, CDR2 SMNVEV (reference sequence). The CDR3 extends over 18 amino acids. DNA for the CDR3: TGTGCCAGCAGTCCCGGACTAGCGGGTACAATCCAGGGGGATACGCAGTATTTT. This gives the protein CASSPGLAGTIQGDTQYF.

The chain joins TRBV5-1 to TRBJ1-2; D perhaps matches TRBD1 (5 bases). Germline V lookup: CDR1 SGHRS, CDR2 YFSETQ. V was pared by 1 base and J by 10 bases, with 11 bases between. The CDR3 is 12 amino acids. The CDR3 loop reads CASSLTRADYTF. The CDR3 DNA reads TGCGCCAGCAGCTTGACCAGGGCAGACTACACCTTC.

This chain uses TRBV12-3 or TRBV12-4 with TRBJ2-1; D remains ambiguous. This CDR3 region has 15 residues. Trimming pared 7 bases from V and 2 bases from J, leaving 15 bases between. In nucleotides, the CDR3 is TGTGCCAGCACCCCGGGCAGGTCGACCTACAATGAGCAGTTCTTC. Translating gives CASTPGRSTYNEQFF.

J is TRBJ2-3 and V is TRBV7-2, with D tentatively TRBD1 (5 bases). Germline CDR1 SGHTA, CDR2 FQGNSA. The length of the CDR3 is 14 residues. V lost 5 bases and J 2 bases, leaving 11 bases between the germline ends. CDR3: CASSDIGATDTQYF. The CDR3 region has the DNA TGTGCCAGCAGCGATATAGGGGCCACAGATACGCAGTATTTT.

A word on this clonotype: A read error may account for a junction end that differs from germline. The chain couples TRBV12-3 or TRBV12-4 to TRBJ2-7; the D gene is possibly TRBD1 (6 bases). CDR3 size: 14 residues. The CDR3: CASSSTGSSHEQYF. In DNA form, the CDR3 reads TGTGCCAGCAGTTCAACAGGGTCCTCCCACGAGCAGTACTTC.

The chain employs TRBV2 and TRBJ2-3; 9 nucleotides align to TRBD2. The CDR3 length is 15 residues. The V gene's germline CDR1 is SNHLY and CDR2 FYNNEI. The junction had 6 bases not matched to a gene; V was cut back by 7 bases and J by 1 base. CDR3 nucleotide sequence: TGTGCCAGCAATCGACTAGCGGCCCGCACAGATACGCAGTATTTT. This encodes CASNRLAARTDTQYF.